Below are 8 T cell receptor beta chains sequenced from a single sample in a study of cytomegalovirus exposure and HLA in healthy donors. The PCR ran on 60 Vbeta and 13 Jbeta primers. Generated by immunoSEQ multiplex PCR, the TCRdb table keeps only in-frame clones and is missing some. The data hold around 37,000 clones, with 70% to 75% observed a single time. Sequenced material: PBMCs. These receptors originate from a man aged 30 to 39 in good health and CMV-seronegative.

The CDR3 DNA is TGCGCCAGCAGCTTGAGTGGGGCTACCCAAGAGACCCAGTACTTC. Protein: CASSLSGATQETQYF. The J gene is TRBJ2-5, the V gene TRBV5-1, with D possibly being TRBD1 (5 bases). Germline V gives CDR1 SGHRS, CDR2 YFSETQ. V shed 1 base and J shed 1 base, with 11 bases lying between them. The CDR3 totals 15 residues.

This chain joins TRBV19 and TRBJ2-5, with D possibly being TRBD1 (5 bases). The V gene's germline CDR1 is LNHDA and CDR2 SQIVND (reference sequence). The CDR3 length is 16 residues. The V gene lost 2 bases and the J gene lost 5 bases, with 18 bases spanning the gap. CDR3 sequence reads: CASSIWSGMDKETQYF. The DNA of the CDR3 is TGTGCCAGTAGTATATGGTCAGGGATGGACAAGGAGACCCAGTACTTC.

CDR3 protein: CASSPTSGGFLNEQFF. The CDR3 region has the DNA TGTGCCAGCAGCCCAACTAGCGGGGGATTCTTGAATGAGCAGTTCTTC. This sequence joins TRBV2 and TRBJ2-1; the match to TRBD2 covers 11 bases. Trimming at V came to 6 bases and at J to 7 bases, leaving 11 bases not matched to a gene. The CDR3 sequence is 16 residues long. Germline V gene lookup returns CDR1 SNHLY and CDR2 FYNNEI.

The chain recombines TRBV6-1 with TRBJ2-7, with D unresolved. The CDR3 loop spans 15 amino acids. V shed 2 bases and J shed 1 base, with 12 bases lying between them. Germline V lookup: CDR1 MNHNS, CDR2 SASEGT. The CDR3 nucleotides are TGTGCCAGCAGTGAACTGCTGGGCCAGTCCTACGAGCAGTACTTC. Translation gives CASSELLGQSYEQYF.

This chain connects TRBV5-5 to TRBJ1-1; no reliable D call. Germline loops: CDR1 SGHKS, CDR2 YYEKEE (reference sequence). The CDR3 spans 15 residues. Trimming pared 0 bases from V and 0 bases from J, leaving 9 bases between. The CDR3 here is CASSLGASMNTEAFF. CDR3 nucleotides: TGTGCCAGCAGCTTGGGGGCAAGCATGAACACTGAAGCTTTCTTT.

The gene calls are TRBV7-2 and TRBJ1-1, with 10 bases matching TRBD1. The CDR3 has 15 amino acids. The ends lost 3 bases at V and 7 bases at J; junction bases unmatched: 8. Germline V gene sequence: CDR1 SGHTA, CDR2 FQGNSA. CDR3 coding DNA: TGTGCCAGCAGCTTGGAGGGGACAGGGGTGGGTGAAGCTTTCTTT. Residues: CASSLEGTGVGEAFF.

The CDR3 here is CASSPSDRVGGYTF. The CDR3 DNA follows: TGTGCCAGCAGTCCCTCGGACAGGGTGGGTGGCTACACCTTC. The genes are TRBV27 and TRBJ1-2; 8 nucleotides match TRBD1. Trimming at V came to 5 bases and at J to 7 bases, leaving 9 bases not matched to a gene. Germline-derived CDR1 and CDR2 are MNHEY and SMNVEV (reference sequence). The CDR3 extends over 14 amino acids.

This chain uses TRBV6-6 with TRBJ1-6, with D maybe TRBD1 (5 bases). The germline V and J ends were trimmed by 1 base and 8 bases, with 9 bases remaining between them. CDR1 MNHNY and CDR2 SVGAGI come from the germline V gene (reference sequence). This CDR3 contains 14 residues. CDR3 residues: CASSYFGGDSPLHF. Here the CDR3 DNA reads TGTGCCAGCAGTTACTTCGGGGGGGATTCACCCCTCCACTTT.